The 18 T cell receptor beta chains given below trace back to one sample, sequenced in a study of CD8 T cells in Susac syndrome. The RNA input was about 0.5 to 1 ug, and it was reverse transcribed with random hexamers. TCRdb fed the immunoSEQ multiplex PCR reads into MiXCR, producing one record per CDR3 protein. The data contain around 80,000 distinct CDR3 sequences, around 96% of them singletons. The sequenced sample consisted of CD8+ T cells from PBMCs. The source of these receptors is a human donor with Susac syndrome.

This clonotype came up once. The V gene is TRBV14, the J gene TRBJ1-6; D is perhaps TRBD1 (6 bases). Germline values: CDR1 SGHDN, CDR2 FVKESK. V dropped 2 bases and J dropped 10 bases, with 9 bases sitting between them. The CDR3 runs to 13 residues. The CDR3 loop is CASSQNRVSPLHF. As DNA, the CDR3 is TGTGCCAGCAGCCAAAACAGGGTCTCACCCCTCCACTTT.

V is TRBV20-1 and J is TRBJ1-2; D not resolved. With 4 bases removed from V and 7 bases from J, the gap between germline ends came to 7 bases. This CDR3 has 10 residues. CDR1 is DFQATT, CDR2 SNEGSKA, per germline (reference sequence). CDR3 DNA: TGCAGTGCTACCCCCAGTGGCTACACCTTC. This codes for CSATPSGYTF.

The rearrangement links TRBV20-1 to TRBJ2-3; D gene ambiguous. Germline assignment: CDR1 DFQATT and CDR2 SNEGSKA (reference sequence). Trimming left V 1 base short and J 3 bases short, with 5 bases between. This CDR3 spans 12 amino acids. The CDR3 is CSARAETDTQYF. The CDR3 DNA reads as TGCAGTGCTAGAGCGGAAACAGATACGCAGTATTTT.

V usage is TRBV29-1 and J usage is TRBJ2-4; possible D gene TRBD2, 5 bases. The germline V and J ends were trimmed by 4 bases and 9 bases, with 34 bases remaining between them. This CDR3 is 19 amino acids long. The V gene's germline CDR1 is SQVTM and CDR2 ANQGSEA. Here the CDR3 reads CSVVGRGSTPRGEKRIQYF. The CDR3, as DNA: TGCAGCGTTGTGGGTAGAGGGAGCACACCTCGGGGAGAAAAACGCATTCAGTACTTC.

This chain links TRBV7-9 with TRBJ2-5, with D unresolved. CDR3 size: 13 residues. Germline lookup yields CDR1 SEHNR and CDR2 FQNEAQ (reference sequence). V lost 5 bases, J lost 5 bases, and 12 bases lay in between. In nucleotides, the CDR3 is TGTGCCAGCAGCCCTACCGCCGGGGAGACCCAGTACTTC. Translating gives CASSPTAGETQYF.

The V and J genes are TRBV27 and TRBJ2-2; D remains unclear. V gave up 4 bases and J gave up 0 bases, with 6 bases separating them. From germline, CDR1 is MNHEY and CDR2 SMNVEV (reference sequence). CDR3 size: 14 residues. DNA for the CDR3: TGTGCCAGCAGTTACCTCGCGAACACCGGGGAGCTGTTTTTT. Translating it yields CASSYLANTGELFF.

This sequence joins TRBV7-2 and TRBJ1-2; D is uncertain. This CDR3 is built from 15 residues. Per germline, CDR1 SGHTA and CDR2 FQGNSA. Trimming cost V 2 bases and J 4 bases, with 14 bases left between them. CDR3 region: CASSLTARVAYGYTF. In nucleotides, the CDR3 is TGTGCCAGCAGCTTAACTGCGAGGGTTGCCTATGGCTACACCTTC. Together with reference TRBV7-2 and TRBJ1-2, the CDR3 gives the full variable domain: GAGVSQSPSNKVTEKGKDVELRCDPISGHTALYWYRQSLGQGLEFLIYFQGNSAPDKSGLPSDRFSAERTGGSVSTLTIQRTQQEDSAVYLCASSLTARVAYGYTFGSGTRLTVV.

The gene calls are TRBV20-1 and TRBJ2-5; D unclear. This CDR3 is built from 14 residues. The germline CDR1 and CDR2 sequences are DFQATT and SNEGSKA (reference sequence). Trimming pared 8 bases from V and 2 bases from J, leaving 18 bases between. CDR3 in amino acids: CSPISEAAQETQYF. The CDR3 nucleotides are TGCAGTCCCATTTCAGAGGCAGCTCAAGAGACCCAGTACTTC.

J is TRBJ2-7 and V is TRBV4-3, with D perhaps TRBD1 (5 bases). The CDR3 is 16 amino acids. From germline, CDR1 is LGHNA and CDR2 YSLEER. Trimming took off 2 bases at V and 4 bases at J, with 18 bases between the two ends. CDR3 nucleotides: TGCGCCAGCAGCCAATCTGACAGAACGAAGGGGTACGAGCAGTACTTC. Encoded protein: CASSQSDRTKGYEQYF.

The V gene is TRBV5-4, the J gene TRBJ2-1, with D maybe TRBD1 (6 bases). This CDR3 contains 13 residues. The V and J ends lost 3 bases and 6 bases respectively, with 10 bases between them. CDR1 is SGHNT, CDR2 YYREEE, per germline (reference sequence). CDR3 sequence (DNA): TGTGCCAGCAGCTCCCGGGACACCAATGAGCAGTTCTTC. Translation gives CASSSRDTNEQFF.

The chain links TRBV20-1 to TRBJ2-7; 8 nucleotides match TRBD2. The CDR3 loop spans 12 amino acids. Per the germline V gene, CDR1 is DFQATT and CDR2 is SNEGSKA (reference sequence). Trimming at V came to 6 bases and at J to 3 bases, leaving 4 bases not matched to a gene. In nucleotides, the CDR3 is TGCAGTGCAATAGCGGGACTCTACGAGCAGTACTTC. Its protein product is CSAIAGLYEQYF.

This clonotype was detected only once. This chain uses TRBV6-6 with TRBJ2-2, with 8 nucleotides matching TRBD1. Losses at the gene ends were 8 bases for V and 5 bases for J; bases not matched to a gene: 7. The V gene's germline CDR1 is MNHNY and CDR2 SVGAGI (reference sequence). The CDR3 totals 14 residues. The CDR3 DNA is TGTGCCAGCGGGTGGACAGGGCGGACCGGGGAGCTGTTTTTT. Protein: CASGWTGRTGELFF.

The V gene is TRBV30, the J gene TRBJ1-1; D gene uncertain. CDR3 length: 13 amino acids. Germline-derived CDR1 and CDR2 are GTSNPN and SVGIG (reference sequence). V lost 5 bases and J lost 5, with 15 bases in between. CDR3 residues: CAWVGEGRTEAFF. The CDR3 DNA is TGTGCCTGGGTGGGTGAGGGTAGGACTGAAGCTTTCTTT. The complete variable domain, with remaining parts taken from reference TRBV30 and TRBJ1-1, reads SQTIHQWPATLVQPVGSPLSLECTVEGTSNPNLYWYRQAAGRGLQLLFYSVGIGQISSEVPQNLSASRPQDRQFILSSKKLLLSDSGFYLCAWVGEGRTEAFFGQGTRLTVV.

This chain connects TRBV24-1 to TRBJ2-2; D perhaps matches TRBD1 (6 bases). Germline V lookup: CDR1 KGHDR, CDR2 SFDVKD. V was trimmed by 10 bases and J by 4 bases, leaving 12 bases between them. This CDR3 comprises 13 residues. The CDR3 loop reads CATGDTLTGELFF. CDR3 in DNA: TGTGCCACTGGGGACACCCTCACCGGGGAGCTGTTTTTT.

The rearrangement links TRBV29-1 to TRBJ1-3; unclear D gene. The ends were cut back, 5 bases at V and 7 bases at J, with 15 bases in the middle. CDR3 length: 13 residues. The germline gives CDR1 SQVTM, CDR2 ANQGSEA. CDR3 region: CSVLLVPTNTIYF. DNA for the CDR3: TGCAGCGTTTTACTCGTTCCCACTAACACCATATATTTT.

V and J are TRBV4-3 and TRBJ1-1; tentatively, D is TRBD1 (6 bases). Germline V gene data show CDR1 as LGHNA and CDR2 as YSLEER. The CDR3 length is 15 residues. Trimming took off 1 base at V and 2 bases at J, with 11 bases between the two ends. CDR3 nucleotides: TGCGCCAGCAGCCAAGGTGGACAGCCTAACACTGAAGCTTTCTTT. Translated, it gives CASSQGGQPNTEAFF.

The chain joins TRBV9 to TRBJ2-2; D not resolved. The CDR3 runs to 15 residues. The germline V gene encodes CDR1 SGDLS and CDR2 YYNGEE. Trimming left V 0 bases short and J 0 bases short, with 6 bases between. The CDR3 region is CASSVGGSNTGELFF. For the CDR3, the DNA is TGTGCCAGCAGCGTAGGTGGATCGAACACCGGGGAGCTGTTTTTT.

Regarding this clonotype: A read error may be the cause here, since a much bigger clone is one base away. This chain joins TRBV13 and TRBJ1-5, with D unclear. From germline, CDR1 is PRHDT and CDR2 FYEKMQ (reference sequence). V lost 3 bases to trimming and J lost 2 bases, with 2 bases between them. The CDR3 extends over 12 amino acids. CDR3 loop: CASSFGNQPQHF. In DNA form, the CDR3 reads TGTGCCAGCAGCTTTGGCAATCAGCCCCAGCATTTT. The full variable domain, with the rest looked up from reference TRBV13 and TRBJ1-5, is AAGVIQSPRHLIKEKRETATLKCYPIPRHDTVYWYQQGPGQDPQFLISFYEKMQSDKGSIPDRFSAQQFSDYHSELNMSSLELGDSALYFCASSFGNQPQHFGDGTRLSIL.